This TCR beta chain derives from a study of blood T cell repertoires in COVID-19 (dated by TCRdb to 2020 to 2021). Study-wide context: The collaborator samples originated in the United States, Italy and Spain and spanned the acute and convalescent phases of COVID-19. The prospective study material was composed of cDNA or gDNA derived from T cells, B-cell-depleted T cells, or PBMCs. The dataset comprised deeply sampled blood TCRbeta repertoires from subjects exposed to, actively infected with, or recovered from COVID-19. A freely available public database, intended as a resource for researchers studying the immune response to SARS-CoV-2, is where the repertoires were released. The samples were drawn from the first 160 participants of the ongoing ImmuneRACE study and from some 1,300 subjects provided by 6 global collaborators. A de-identified subject ID, COVID-19 status, age in years and sex were almost always included in the sample metadata. HLA class I and class II types, where available, came from metadata supplied by the sample provider rather than from assay-based typing. General conclusions and limits of the study: The amount of clinical and demographic metadata varied by source and participant and was provided uncurated.

CDR1 and CDR2 are read off the germline V gene as SGDLS and YYNGEE. The CDR3 starts with the cysteine, ends with the phenylalanine, and has 15 residues. Only CDR3 DNA is held: 45 bases, read in frame from base 1. At the junction V is shortened by 4 bases and J by 2 bases, with 15 bases in between. The immunoSEQ Assay, a bias-controlled multiplex PCR, was used to amplify TCRbeta CDR3 regions from genomic DNA. Turning to the authors' computational methods: Within the assay, amplification of reference gene primers was used to estimate how many nucleated cells each sample contained. To quantify the absolute abundance of each unique TCRbeta CDR3 rearrangement, sequence reads were collapsed and filtered. For each sample, productive Simpson clonality was calculated as the square root of Simpson's diversity index over productive rearrangements. Entries here come from immuneACCESS through TCRdb and include only in-frame sequences with V and J called. Some clones fail to appear in such tables; in the studies checked, an unresolved V gene covers under half of the shortfall, and the cause of the remainder is unknown. That table is the source of V, J and clone size, and D and trimming were worked out from the DNA. This sample holds about 28,000 clones; approximately 90% were observed only once. The ten largest clones add up to roughly 5% of the sample.

Each collaborating institution followed its own protocols to collect whole blood in K2EDTA tubes. For TCRbeta analysis, collaborators shipped samples in one of three forms: frozen whole blood, isolated PBMCs, or DNA extracted from either of those sample types. With regard to this clone: Its antigen target is currently unknown. No quality values exist for individual bases; no much larger clone is one base distant.

The sequence links TRBV9 to TRBJ2-5, with TRBD2 as a weak D call on 6 bases. This sequence was found in a man aged 55-75 years with active COVID-19. What was sequenced was peripheral blood. The nucleotide sequence reads TGTGCCAGCAGCCCCCGCTTGGGGGGTCAAGAGACCCAGTACTTC. Its product reads: CASSPRLGGQETQYF.